This TCR beta chain is from a study of blood T cell repertoires in COVID-19. About the study: Both acute and convalescent COVID-19 samples were obtained from the United States, Italy and Spain. In each case, the material was cDNA or gDNA derived from T cells, B-cell-depleted T cells, or PBMCs.

Cohorts were determined from participant-reported clinical history. Before being deemed recovered, Cohort 3 donors had two negative PCRs, clearance, or symptom resolution. Produced via immunoSEQ multiplex PCR; TCRdb's table is partial and in-frame only. The sample carries 360,000 or so clones, more than 75% recorded once. Per germline, CDR1 SGHNT and CDR2 YENEEA. With 5 bases removed from V and 7 bases from J, the gap between germline ends came to 12 bases. The CDR3 loop spans 14 amino acids. The receptor was isolated from a woman younger than 45 who had recovered from COVID-19. The sequenced material came from PBMCs or T cells enriched from blood (not recorded which). The chain links TRBV11-3 to TRBJ1-6, with D possibly being TRBD1 (6 bases). The CDR3 region is CASSSGGWNSPLHF. The CDR3 nucleotides are TGTGCCAGCAGCAGCGGGGGCTGGAATTCACCCCTCCACTTT.